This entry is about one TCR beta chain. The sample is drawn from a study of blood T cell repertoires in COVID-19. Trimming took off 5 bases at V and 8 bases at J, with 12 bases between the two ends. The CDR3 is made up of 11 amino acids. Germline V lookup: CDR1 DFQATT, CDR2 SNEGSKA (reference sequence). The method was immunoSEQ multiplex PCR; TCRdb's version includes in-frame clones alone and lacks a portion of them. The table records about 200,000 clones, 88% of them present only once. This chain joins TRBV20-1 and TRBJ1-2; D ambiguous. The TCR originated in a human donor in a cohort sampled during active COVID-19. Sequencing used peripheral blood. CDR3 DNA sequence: TGCAGTGCTCCTCAGACGGGAGGCTACACCTTC. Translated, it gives CSAPQTGGYTF.